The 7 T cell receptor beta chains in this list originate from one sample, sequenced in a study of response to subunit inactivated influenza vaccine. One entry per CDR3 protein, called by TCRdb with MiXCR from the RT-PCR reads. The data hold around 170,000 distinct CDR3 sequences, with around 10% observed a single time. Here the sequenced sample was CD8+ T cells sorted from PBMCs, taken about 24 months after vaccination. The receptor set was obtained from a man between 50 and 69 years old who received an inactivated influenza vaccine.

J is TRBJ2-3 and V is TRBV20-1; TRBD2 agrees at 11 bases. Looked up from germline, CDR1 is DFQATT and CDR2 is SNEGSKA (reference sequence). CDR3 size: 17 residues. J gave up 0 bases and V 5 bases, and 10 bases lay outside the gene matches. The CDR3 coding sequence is TGCAGTGCTGGGTCCCCACTAGCGGGAGATAGCACAGATACGCAGTATTTT. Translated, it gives CSAGSPLAGDSTDTQYF.

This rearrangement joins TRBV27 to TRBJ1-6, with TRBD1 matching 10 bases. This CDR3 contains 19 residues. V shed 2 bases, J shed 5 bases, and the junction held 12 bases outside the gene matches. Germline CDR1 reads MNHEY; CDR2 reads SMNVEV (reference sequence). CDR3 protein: CASSLLRQGAQTHNSPLHF. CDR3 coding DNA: TGTGCCAGCAGTTTACTCCGACAGGGGGCCCAAACTCATAATTCACCCCTCCACTTT.

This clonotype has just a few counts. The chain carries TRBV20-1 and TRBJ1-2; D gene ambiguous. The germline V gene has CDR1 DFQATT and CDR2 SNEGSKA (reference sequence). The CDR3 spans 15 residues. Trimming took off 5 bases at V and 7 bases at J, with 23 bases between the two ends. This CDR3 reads CSAEDLSLPSGGYTF. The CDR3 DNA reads TGCAGTGCTGAAGACCTCAGCCTCCCTTCGGGTGGCTACACCTTC.

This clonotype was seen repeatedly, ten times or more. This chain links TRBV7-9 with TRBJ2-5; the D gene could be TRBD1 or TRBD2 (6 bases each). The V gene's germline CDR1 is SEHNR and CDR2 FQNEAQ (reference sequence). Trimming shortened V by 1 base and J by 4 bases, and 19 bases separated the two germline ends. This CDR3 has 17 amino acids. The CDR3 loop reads CASSLVGGPVHGETQYF. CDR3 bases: TGTGCCAGCAGCTTAGTTGGGGGGCCCGTTCACGGAGAGACCCAGTACTTC. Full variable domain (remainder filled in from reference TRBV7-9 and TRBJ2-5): DTGVSQNPRHKITKRGQNVTFRCDPISEHNRLYWYRQTLGQGPEFLTYFQNEAQLEKSRLLSDRFSAERPKGSFSTLEIQRTEQGDSAMYLCASSLVGGPVHGETQYFGPGTRLLVL.

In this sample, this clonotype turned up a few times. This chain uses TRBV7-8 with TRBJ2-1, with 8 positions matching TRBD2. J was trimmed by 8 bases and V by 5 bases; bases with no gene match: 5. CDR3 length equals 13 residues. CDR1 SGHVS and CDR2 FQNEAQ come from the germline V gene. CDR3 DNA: TGTGCCAGCAGCGGAGGACTAGCCTATGAGCAGTTCTTC. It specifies CASSGGLAYEQFF. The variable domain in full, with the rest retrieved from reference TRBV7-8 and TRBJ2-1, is GAGVSQSPRYKVAKRGQDVALRCDPISGHVSLFWYQQALGQGPEFLTYFQNEAQLDKSGLPSDRFFAERPEGSVSTLKIQRTQQEDSAVYLCASSGGLAYEQFFGPGTRLTVL.

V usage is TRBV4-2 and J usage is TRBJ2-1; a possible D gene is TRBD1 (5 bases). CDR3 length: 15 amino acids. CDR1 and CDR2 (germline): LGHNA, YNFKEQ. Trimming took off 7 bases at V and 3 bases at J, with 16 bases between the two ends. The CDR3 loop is CASTPGAGFYNEQFF. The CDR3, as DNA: TGTGCCAGCACCCCTGGGGCAGGGTTCTACAATGAGCAGTTCTTC.

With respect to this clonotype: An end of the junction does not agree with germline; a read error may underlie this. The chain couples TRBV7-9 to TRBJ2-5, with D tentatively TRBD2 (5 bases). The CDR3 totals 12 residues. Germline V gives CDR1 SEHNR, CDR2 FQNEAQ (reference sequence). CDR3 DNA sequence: TGTGCCAGCAGCTTAGGCGGGCCACCTATCGACTTC. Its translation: CASSLGGPPIDF.